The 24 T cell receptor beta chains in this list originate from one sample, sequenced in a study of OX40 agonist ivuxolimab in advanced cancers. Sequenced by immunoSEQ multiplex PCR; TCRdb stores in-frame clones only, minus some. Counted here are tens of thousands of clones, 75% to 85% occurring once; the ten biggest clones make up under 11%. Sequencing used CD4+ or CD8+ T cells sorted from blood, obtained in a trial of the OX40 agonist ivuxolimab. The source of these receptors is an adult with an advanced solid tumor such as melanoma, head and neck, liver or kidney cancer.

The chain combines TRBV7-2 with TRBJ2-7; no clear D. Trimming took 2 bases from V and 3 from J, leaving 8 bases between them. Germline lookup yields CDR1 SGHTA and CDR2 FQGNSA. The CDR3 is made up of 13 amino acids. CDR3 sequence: CASSLYDGYEQYF. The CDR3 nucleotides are TGTGCCAGCAGCTTATACGACGGCTACGAGCAGTACTTC.

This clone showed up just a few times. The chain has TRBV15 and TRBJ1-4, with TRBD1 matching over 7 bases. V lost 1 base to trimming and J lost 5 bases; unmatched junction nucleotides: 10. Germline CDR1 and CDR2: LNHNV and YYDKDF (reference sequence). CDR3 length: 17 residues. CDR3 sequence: CATSRGFSGTVNEKLFF. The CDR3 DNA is TGTGCCACCAGCAGAGGATTTTCCGGGACAGTAAATGAAAAACTGTTTTTT.

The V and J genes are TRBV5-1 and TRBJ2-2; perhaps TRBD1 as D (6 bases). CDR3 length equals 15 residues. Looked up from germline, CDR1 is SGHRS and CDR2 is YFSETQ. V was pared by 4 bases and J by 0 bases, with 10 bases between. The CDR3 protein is CASSRTDANTGELFF. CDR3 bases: TGCGCCAGCAGCCGGACAGACGCGAACACCGGGGAGCTGTTTTTT.

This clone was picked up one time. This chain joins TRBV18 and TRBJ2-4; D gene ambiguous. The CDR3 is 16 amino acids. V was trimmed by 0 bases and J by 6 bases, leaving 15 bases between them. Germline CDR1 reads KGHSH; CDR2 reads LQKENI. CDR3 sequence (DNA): TGTGCCAGCTCACCACCGCCCAAGCCATTCGGAAACATTCAGTACTTC. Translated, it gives CASSPPPKPFGNIQYF.

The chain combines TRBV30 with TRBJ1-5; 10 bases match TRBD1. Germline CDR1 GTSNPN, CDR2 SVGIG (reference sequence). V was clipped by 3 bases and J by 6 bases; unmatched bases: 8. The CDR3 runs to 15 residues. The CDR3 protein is CAWRPRGQGFQPQHF. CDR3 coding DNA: TGTGCCTGGAGACCCAGGGGACAGGGGTTTCAGCCCCAGCATTTT.

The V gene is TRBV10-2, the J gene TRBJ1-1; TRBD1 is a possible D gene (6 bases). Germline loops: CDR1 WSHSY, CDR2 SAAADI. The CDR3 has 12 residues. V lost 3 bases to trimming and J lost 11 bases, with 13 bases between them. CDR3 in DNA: TGCGCCAGCAGTGAAGTGTACAGGGAGGCTTTCTTT. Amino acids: CASSEVYREAFF.

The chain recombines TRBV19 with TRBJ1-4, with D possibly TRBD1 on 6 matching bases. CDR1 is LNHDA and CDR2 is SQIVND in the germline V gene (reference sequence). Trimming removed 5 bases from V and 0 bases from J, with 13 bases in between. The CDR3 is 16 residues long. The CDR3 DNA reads TGTGCCAGTAGTCTCCAGGGGAGCCCAACTAATGAAAAACTGTTTTTT. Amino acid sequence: CASSLQGSPTNEKLFF.

CDR3 sequence (DNA): TGTGCCAGCAGTTGGAACAGTGTCCGGGGGCAGTACTTC. Translation: CASSWNSVRGQYF. The chain recombines TRBV6-5 with TRBJ2-7, with a tentative D call TRBD2 (5 bases). The CDR3 runs 13 residues. Between the trimmed V and J ends, which lost 4 bases and 9 bases, there was a span of 16 bases. Germline V CDR1 and CDR2: MNHEY, SVGAGI.

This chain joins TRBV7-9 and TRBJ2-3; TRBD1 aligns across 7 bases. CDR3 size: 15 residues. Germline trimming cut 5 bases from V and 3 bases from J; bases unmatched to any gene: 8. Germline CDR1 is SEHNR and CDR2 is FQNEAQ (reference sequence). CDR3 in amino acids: CASSRQGSGTDTQYF. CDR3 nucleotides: TGTGCCAGCAGCAGACAGGGTTCGGGAACAGATACGCAGTATTTT.

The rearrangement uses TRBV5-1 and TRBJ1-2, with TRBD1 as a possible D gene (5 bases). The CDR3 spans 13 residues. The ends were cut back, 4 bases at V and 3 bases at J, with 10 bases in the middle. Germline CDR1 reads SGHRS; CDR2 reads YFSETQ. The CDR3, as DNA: TGCGCCAGCAGCCGGATGGGGGACTATGGCTACACCTTC. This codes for CASSRMGDYGYTF.

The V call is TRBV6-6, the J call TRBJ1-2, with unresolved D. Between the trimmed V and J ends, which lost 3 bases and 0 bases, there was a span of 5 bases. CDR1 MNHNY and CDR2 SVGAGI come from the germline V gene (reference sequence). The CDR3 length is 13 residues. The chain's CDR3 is CASSYNANYGYTF. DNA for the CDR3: TGTGCCAGCAGTTATAATGCTAACTATGGCTACACCTTC.

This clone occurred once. The CDR3 region is CASSGHRLPGPREEKLFF. CDR3 coding DNA: TGTGCCAGCAGCGGACACCGATTGCCGGGACCCCGAGAGGAAAAACTGTTTTTT. This sequence joins TRBV14 and TRBJ1-4, with D perhaps matching TRBD1 (5 bases). Trimming shortened V by 5 bases and J by 8 bases, and 27 bases separated the two germline ends. Looked up from germline, CDR1 is SGHDN and CDR2 is FVKESK. The CDR3 is 18 amino acids.

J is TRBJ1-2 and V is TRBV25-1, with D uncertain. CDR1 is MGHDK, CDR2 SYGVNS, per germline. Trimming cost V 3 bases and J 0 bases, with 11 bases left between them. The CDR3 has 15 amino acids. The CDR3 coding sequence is TGTGCCAGCAGTGATCCCCAGAGAGCTAACTATGGCTACACCTTC. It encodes CASSDPQRANYGYTF.

CDR3: CASSRQGTDYGYTF. Here the CDR3 DNA reads TGTGCCAGCTCGAGACAGGGGACCGACTATGGCTACACCTTC. The chain has TRBV18 and TRBJ1-2; 8 bases map to TRBD1. Germline CDR1 KGHSH, CDR2 LQKENI. The CDR3 extends over 14 amino acids. V dropped 6 bases and J dropped 3; count of bases not matched to a gene: 6.

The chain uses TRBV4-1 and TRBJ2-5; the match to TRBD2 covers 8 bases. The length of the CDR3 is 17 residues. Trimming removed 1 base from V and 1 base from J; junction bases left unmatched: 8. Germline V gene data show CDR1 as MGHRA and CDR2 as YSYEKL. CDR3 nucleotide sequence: TGCGCCAGCAGCCAAGCTCGGAGCGGGAGTTTCCAAGAGACCCAGTACTTC. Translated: CASSQARSGSFQETQYF.

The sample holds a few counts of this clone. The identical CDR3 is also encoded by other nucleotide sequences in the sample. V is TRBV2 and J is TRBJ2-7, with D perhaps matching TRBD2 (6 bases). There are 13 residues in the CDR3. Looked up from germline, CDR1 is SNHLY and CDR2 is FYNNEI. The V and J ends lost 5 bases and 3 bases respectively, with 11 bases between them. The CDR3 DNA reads TGTGCCAGCAGTTGGGACTCGCTCTACGAGCAGTACTTC. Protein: CASSWDSLYEQYF.

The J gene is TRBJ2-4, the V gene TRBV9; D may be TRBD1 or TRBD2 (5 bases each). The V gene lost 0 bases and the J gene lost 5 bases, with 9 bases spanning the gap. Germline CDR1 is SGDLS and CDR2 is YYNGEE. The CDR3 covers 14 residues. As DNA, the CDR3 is TGTGCCAGCAGCGTAGGCCAGGGACAAAACATTCAGTACTTC. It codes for CASSVGQGQNIQYF.

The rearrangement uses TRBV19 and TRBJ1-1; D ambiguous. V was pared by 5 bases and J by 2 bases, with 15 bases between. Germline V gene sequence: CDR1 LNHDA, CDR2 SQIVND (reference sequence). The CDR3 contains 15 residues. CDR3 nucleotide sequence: TGTGCCAGTAGTTCCGGACCCGGAGGTAACACTGAAGCTTTCTTT. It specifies CASSSGPGGNTEAFF.

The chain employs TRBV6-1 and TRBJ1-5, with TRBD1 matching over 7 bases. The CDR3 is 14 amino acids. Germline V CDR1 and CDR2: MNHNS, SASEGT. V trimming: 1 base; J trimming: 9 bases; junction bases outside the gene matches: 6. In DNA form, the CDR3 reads TGTGCCAGCAGTGAAGGGGCAGGGGGTAGGCCCCAGCATTTT. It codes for CASSEGAGGRPQHF.

Here the CDR3 DNA reads TGTGCCAGTAGTTACCCCAGCACAGATACGCAGTATTTT. Protein sequence: CASSYPSTDTQYF. V usage is TRBV19 and J usage is TRBJ2-3; the D is unclear. Germline V gene lookup returns CDR1 LNHDA and CDR2 SQIVND (reference sequence). V lost 5 bases and J lost 0, with 6 bases in between. The CDR3 sequence is 13 residues long.

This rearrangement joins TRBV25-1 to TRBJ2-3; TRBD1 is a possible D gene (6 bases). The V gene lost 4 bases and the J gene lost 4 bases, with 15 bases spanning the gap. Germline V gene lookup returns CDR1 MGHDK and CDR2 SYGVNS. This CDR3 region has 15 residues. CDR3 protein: CASSGWTVRSDTQYF. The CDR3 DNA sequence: TGTGCCAGCAGTGGGTGGACAGTCCGCTCAGATACGCAGTATTTT.

The CDR3 DNA reads TGCAGCGTGCAGGGACGGGAAGAGACCCAGTACTTC. Its protein is CSVQGREETQYF. This chain connects TRBV29-1 to TRBJ2-5; D may correspond to TRBD1 or TRBD2 (5 bases each). CDR3 size: 12 residues. The V gene's germline CDR1 is SQVTM and CDR2 ANQGSEA. V was trimmed by 6 bases and J by 3 bases, leaving 11 bases between them.

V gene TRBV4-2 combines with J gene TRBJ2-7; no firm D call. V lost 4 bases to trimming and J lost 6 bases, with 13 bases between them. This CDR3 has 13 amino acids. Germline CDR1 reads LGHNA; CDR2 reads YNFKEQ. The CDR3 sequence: CASSPGLGSEQYF. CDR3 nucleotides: TGTGCCAGCAGCCCTGGCCTAGGTTCCGAGCAGTACTTC.

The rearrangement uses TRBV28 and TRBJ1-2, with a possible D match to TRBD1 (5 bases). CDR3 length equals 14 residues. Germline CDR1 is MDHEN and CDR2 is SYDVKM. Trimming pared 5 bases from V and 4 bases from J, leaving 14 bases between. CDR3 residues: CASSLRGPSYGYTF. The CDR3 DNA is TGTGCCAGCAGTCTAAGGGGTCCTTCCTATGGCTACACCTTC.